This T cell receptor beta chain was obtained from a study of blood T cell repertoires in COVID-19. Study overall: Sites across the United States, Italy and Spain contributed samples from acute and convalescent COVID-19. PBMCs, B-cell-depleted T cells, or T cells were the source of the cDNA or gDNA that made up the material.

Authors' processing steps: Amplification from reference gene primers served as the basis for estimated nucleated cell counts. Only in-frame clones appear in the TCRdb table, and some are missing; sequencing was by immunoSEQ multiplex PCR. That table furnishes V, J and clone size, whereas the DNA furnished D and trimming. Of under 250,000 clones in the sample, about 80% were seen once. Germline loops: CDR1 ENHRY, CDR2 SYGVKD. This CDR3 region has 16 residues. With 0 bases removed from V and 9 bases from J, the gap between germline ends came to 15 bases. The sample holds one count of this clone. The chain carries TRBV10-3 and TRBJ1-6; TRBD1 is a possible D gene (6 bases). The sequenced sample consisted of peripheral blood. This clonotype was sampled from a woman between 35 and 50 years old with active or convalescent COVID-19. The CDR3 DNA follows: TGTGCCATCAGTGAGTCGAGAGGGGGTTTGGGTTCACCCCTCCACTTT. As protein: CAISESRGGLGSPLHF.